A single sample is the source of the 15 T cell receptor beta chains below, sequenced in a study of cytomegalovirus exposure and HLA in healthy donors. Primers for the PCR totalled 60 Vbeta and 13 Jbeta. Libraries were prepared by immunoSEQ multiplex PCR; TCRdb keeps only in-frame clonotypes and omits some of them. The sample lists under 200,000 clones; roughly two thirds were seen once. The sample comprised PBMCs. The receptors were gathered from a woman aged 40 to 50 in good health and CMV-seropositive.

This clone was found once. The V gene is TRBV2, the J gene TRBJ2-7; TRBD1 matches 9 bases. Germline values: CDR1 SNHLY, CDR2 FYNNEI. V shed 4 bases and J 5 bases; nucleotides not matched to a gene: 6. This CDR3 region has 14 residues. CDR3 in amino acids: CASSVRDRENEQYF. The CDR3 bases are TGTGCCAGCAGTGTCCGGGACAGGGAAAACGAGCAGTACTTC.

This rearrangement joins TRBV4-1 to TRBJ2-4; no definite D call. The germline gives CDR1 MGHRA, CDR2 YSYEKL. CDR3 size: 16 residues. Trimming shortened V by 4 bases and J by 0 bases, and 13 bases separated the two germline ends. CDR3 bases: TGCGCCAGCAGCCCAGTGACGGGTATAGCCAAAAACATTCAGTACTTC. This codes for CASSPVTGIAKNIQYF.

The rearrangement links TRBV28 to TRBJ2-7, with D perhaps matching TRBD2 (5 bases). Germline-derived CDR1 and CDR2 are MDHEN and SYDVKM. This CDR3 has 14 residues. The V end lost 1 base, the J end lost 1 base, and 8 bases lay between the germline ends. Here the CDR3 reads CASSLYSGSYEQYF. The CDR3 DNA reads as TGTGCCAGCAGTTTATACAGCGGATCCTACGAGCAGTACTTC.

CDR3 residues: CASSVGGTYTDTQYF. The DNA for the CDR3 is TGTGCCAGCAGCGTAGGGGGGACATACACAGATACGCAGTATTTT. The chain links TRBV9 to TRBJ2-3; D is possibly TRBD1 (6 bases). Looked up from germline, CDR1 is SGDLS and CDR2 is YYNGEE. Trimming removed 0 bases at V and 2 bases at J, with 10 bases between. The CDR3 totals 15 residues.

V and J are TRBV28 and TRBJ1-3; unclear D gene. Germline V gene sequence: CDR1 MDHEN, CDR2 SYDVKM. This CDR3 contains 14 residues. Trimming cost V 8 bases and J 0 bases, with 11 bases left between them. CDR3 amino acids: CASLGLGSGNTIYF. The CDR3 region has the DNA TGTGCCAGCTTAGGACTGGGCTCTGGAAACACCATATATTTT.

The table lists this clone with a few counts. The CDR3 DNA reads as TGTGCCAGCAGCTTAGGGCAGGCAACCTACGAGCAGTACTTC. Its translation: CASSLGQATYEQYF. This chain links TRBV7-2 with TRBJ2-7; D remains ambiguous. The ends were cut back, 1 base at V and 2 bases at J, with 9 bases in the middle. The germline V gene encodes CDR1 SGHTA and CDR2 FQGNSA. CDR3 size: 14 residues.

The chain combines TRBV19 with TRBJ2-3; TRBD2 is a possible D gene (6 bases). The CDR3 is 14 residues long. Per germline, CDR1 LNHDA and CDR2 SQIVND (reference sequence). Trimming took off 5 bases at V and 1 base at J, with 10 bases between the two ends. CDR3 region: CASSGGYGTDTQYF. The CDR3, as DNA: TGTGCCAGTAGTGGGGGGTACGGCACAGATACGCAGTATTTT.

The CDR3: CARREGNYGYTF. In nucleotides, the CDR3 is TGTGCCAGGAGGGAGGGAAACTATGGCTACACCTTC. The genes are TRBV19 and TRBJ1-2, with unresolved D. CDR1 and CDR2 (germline): LNHDA, SQIVND (reference sequence). The germline V and J ends were trimmed by 9 bases and 2 bases, with 10 bases remaining between them. CDR3 length: 12 amino acids.

This clone was detected only a few times. The chain joins TRBV4-3 to TRBJ1-2, with D possibly TRBD1 on 6 matching bases. This CDR3 is built from 13 residues. Germline V gene lookup returns CDR1 LGHNA and CDR2 YSLEER. V was trimmed by 4 bases and J by 3 bases, leaving 9 bases between them. CDR3 DNA sequence: TGCGCCAGCAGCCCGACAGGAGACTATGGCTACACCTTC. Amino acid sequence: CASSPTGDYGYTF.

This sequence joins TRBV5-4 and TRBJ2-3; TRBD1 matches at 11 bases. CDR3 length: 16 residues. V shed 6 bases and J 2 bases; nucleotides not matched to a gene: 8. Per germline, CDR1 SGHNT and CDR2 YYREEE (reference sequence). The CDR3 DNA follows: TGTGCCAGCACCATGGACAGGGGGCCCATCACAGATACGCAGTATTTT. Its protein product is CASTMDRGPITDTQYF.

CDR3 nucleotides: TGTGCCAGCAGCCCCCACAGGGGAGAGGACGAGCAGTACTTC. It is translated as CASSPHRGEDEQYF. V is TRBV9 and J is TRBJ2-7; 7 positions match TRBD1. The germline V gene has CDR1 SGDLS and CDR2 YYNGEE. This CDR3 contains 14 residues. V was clipped by 4 bases and J by 5 bases; unmatched bases: 9.

The sample holds a few counts of this clone. One end of the junction is discordant with germline, which a read error may explain. The chain has TRBV19 and TRBJ1-5, with D unclear. The CDR3 is made up of 13 amino acids. In germline, CDR1 is LNHDA, CDR2 SQIVND (reference sequence). CDR3 in DNA: TGTGCCAGTAGTATTGACCGGGATCAGCCCCAGAATTTT. Translation gives CASSIDRDQPQNF. Full variable domain (rest looked up from reference TRBV19 and TRBJ1-5): DGGITQSPKYLFRKEGQNVTLSCEQNLNHDAMYWYRQDPGQGLRLIYYSQIVNDFQKGDIAEGYSVSREKKESFPLTVTSAQKNPTAFYLCASSIDRDQPQNFGDGTRLSIL.

V is TRBV5-1 and J is TRBJ2-7; 9 nucleotides match TRBD1. CDR1 SGHRS and CDR2 YFSETQ come from the germline V gene. The junction had 9 bases not matched to a gene; V was cut back by 3 bases and J by 5 bases. CDR3 length equals 15 residues. The CDR3 DNA reads TGCGCCAGCAGCTCGAAGGGGACAGGGACCCACGAGCAGTACTTC. It specifies CASSSKGTGTHEQYF.

This chain uses TRBV5-1 with TRBJ1-4; D may be TRBD1 (6 bases). The germline V and J ends were trimmed by 0 bases and 3 bases, with 6 bases remaining between them. Germline V gene data show CDR1 as SGHRS and CDR2 as YFSETQ. The CDR3 spans 14 residues. The CDR3 region has the DNA TGCGCCAGCAGCTTGGCAGGGGCTAATGAAAAACTGTTTTTT. It specifies CASSLAGANEKLFF.

Notes on this clone: The junction shows a germline mismatch at one end, possibly a read error. The chain combines TRBV6-1 with TRBJ1-6; TRBD1 matches at 9 bases. CDR1 is MNHNS, CDR2 SASEGT, per germline. The CDR3 is 14 residues long. The CDR3 protein is CASKQGANNSPLNF. CDR3 bases: TGTGCCAGTAAACAGGGGGCGAATAATTCACCCCTCAACTTT.